This entry features one T cell receptor (beta chain) sequence. The data are from a study of T cells after posttransplantation cyclophosphamide. Data came from immunoSEQ multiplex PCR; TCRdb stores just in-frame clones and leaves some out. This table holds tens of thousands of clones, more than 70% found once. Sampled 1 year posttransplant, controls received myeloablative marrow transplants, methotrexate and a calcineurin inhibitor. This CDR3 is 13 amino acids long. V was cut by 2 bases and J by 12 bases, with 14 bases left in between. Germline V gene data show CDR1 as MGHRA and CDR2 as YSYEKL. The J gene is TRBJ2-1, the V gene TRBV4-1, with D tentatively TRBD1 (6 bases). The sequence came from a female patient aged 45 to 65 who received an allogeneic stem cell transplant from an unrelated donor, was CMV-positive, and had chronic GVHD only. Some T cells could come from the graft donor. This specimen was PBMCs, taken after an allogeneic stem cell transplant with a calcineurin inhibitor and methotrexate. The CDR3 bases are TGCGCCAGCAGCCAAAAAACAGGGTTCGGGCAGTTCTTC. Translating it yields CASSQKTGFGQFF.